This T cell receptor beta chain was profiled in a study of vaccination effects on CD4 cells after COVID-19. Overall study: Before sequencing, viral peptide pools were used by the ViraFEST assay to expand antigen-specific CD4+ T cells.

This CDR3 is 13 amino acids long. With V trimmed by 3 bases and J by 1 base, 0 bases remained unmatched. The germline V gene has CDR1 SGDLS and CDR2 YYNGEE. Scientists isolated CD4+ T cells after an approximately 9-day culture period ended. This clone was seen just once. What it binds is unknown. TCRdb's copy holds only in-frame clones and misses some; the assay was immunoSEQ multiplex PCR. The table shows tens of thousands of clones, with roughly three quarters occurring only once. Findings and caveats of the study: In healthy vaccinees, only 1 of 255 vaccine-induced clones cross-reacted with common cold coronaviruses.

The sample in question was CD4+ T cells from PBMCs cultured without peptide, obtained before COVID-19 vaccination. This chain links TRBV9 with TRBJ1-2; 7 nucleotides agree with TRBD1. The receptor comes from a human donor who received a COVID-19 vaccine. The CDR3 DNA reads TGTGCCAGCAGCGGGGACAGTAACTATGGCTACACCTTC. Its protein is CASSGDSNYGYTF.